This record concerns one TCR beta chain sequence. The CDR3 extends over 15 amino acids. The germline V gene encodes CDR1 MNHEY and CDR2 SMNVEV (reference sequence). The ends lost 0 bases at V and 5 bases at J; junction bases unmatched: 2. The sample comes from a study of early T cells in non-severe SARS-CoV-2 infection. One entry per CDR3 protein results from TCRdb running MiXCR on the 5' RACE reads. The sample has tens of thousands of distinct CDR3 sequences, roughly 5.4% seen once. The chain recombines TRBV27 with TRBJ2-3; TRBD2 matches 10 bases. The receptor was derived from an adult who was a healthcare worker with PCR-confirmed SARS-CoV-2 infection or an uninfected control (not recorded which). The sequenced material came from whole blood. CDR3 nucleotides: TGTGCCAGCAGTTTATCTAGACTAGCGGGAGATACGCAGTATTTT. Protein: CASSLSRLAGDTQYF.